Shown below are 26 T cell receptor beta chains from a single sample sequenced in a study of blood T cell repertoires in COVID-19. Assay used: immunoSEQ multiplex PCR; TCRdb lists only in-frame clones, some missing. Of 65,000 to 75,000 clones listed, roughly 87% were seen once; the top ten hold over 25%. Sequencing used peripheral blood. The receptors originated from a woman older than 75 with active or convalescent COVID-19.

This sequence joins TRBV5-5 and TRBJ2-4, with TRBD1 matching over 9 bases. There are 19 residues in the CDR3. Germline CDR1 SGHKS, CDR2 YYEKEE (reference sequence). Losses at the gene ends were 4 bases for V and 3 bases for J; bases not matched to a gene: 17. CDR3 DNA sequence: TGTGCCAGCAGCCTGAGGACAGGGGCCTCTACTTTTGGCAAAAACATTCAGTACTTC. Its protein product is CASSLRTGASTFGKNIQYF.

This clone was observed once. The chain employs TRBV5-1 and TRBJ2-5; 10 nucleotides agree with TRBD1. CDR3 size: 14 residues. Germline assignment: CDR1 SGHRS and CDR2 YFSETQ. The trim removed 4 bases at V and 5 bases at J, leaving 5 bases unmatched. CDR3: CASSPGTGVETQYF. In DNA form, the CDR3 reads TGCGCCAGCAGCCCCGGGACAGGGGTGGAGACCCAGTACTTC.

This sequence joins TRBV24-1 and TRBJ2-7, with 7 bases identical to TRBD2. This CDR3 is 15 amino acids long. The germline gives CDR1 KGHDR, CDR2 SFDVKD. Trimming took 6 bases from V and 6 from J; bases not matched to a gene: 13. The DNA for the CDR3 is TGTGCCACCAGTTCTAGCGGCAGGGCAGTACGCGAGCAGTACTTC. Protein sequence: CATSSSGRAVREQYF.

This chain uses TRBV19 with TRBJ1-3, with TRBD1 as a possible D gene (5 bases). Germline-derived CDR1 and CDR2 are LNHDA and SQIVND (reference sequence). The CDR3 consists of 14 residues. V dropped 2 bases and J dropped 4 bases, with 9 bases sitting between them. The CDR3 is CASSITGEGNTIYF. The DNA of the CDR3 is TGTGCCAGTAGTATAACGGGGGAAGGAAACACCATATATTTT.

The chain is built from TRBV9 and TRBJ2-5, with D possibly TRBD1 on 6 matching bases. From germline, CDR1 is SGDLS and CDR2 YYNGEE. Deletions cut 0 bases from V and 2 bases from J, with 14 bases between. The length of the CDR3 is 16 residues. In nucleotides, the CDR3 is TGTGCCAGCAGCGTAGGAGTAGCCACAGGGCAAGAGACCCAGTACTTC. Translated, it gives CASSVGVATGQETQYF. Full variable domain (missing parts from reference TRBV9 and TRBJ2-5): DSGVTQTPKHLITATGQRVTLRCSPRSGDLSVYWYQQSLDQGLQFLIQYYNGEERAKGNILERFSAQQFPDLHSELNLSSLELGDSALYFCASSVGVATGQETQYFGPGTRLLVL.

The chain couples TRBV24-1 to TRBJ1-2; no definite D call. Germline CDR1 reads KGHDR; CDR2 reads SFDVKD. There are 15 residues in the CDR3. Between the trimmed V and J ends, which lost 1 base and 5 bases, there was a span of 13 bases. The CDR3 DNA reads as TGTGCCACCAGTGATTTTTCCAGACTTCTATATGGCTACACCTTC. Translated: CATSDFSRLLYGYTF.

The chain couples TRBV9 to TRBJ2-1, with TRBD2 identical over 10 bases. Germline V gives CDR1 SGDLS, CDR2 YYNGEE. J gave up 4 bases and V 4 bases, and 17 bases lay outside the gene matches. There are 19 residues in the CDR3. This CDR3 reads CASSKILAGALPLYNEQFF. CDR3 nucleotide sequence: TGTGCCAGCAGCAAGATTCTAGCGGGGGCCCTACCCCTATACAATGAGCAGTTCTTC.

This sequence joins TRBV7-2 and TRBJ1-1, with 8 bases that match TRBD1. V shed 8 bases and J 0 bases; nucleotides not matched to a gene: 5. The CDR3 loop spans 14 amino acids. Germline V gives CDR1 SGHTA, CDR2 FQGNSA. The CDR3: CASSQGAMNTEAFF. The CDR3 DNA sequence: TGTGCCAGCTCCCAGGGGGCGATGAACACTGAAGCTTTCTTT.

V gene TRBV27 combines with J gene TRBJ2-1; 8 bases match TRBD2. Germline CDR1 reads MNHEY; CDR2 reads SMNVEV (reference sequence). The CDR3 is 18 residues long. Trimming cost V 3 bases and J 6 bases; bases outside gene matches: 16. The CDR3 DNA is TGTGCCAGCAGTTTCTCCCCCCCCGGGACTAGTTTATTCAATGAGCAGTTCTTC. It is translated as CASSFSPPGTSLFNEQFF.

CDR3 DNA: TGTGCCAGCAGCCTCCGGGCCCAACCAGGGGAAAAACTGTTTTTT. Translated, it gives CASSLRAQPGEKLFF. The rearrangement uses TRBV7-2 and TRBJ1-4, with D possibly matching TRBD1 (5 bases). V was pared by 5 bases and J by 8 bases, with 18 bases between. This CDR3 contains 15 residues. Germline loops: CDR1 SGHTA, CDR2 FQGNSA. Full variable domain (rest looked up from reference TRBV7-2 and TRBJ1-4): GAGVSQSPSNKVTEKGKDVELRCDPISGHTALYWYRQSLGQGLEFLIYFQGNSAPDKSGLPSDRFSAERTGGSVSTLTIQRTQQEDSAVYLCASSLRAQPGEKLFFGSGTQLSVL.

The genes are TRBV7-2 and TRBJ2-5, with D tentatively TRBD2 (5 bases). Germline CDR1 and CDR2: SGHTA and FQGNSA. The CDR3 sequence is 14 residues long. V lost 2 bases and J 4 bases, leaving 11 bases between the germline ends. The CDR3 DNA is TGTGCCAGCAGCTTATTCCGGGATCGAGAGACCCAGTACTTC. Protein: CASSLFRDRETQYF.

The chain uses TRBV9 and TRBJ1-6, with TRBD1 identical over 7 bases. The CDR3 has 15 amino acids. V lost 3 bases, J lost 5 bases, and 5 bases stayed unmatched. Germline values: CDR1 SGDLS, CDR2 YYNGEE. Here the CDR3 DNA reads TGTGCCAGCAGCGGTAACAGGGGAGATAATTCACCCCTCCACTTT. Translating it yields CASSGNRGDNSPLHF.

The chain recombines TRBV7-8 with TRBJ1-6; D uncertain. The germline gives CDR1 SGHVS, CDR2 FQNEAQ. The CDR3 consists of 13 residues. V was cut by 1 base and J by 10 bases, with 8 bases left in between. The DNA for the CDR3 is TGTGCCAGCAGCTTAGAGTCCAGGTCACCCCTCCACTTT. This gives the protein CASSLESRSPLHF.

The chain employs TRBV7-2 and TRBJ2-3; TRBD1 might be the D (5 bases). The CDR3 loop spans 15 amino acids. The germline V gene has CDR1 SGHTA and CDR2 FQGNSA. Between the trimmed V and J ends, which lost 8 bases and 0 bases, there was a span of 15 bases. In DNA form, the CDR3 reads TGTGCCAGCGTGCCAAGGGGCGTTAGCACAGATACGCAGTATTTT. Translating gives CASVPRGVSTDTQYF.

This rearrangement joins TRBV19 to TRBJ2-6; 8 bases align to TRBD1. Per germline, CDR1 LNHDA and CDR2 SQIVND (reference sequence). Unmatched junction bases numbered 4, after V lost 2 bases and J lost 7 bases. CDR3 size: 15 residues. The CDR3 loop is CASSIQGASANVLTF. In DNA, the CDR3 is TGTGCCAGTAGTATACAGGGGGCTTCCGCCAACGTCCTGACTTTC.

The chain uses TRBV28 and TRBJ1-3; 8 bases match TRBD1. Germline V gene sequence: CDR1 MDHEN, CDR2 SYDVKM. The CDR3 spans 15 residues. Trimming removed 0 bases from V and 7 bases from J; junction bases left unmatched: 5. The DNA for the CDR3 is TGTGCCAGCAGTTTATGGGACAGGGAGTTGAACACCATATATTTT. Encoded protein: CASSLWDRELNTIYF.

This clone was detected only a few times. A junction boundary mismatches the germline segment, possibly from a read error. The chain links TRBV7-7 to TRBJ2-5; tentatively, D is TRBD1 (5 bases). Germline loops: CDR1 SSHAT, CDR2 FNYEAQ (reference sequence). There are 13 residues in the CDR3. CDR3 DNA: TGTGCTAGCAGCTTAAAGCAGGGTCAGACCCAGTACTTC. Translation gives CASSLKQGQTQYF.

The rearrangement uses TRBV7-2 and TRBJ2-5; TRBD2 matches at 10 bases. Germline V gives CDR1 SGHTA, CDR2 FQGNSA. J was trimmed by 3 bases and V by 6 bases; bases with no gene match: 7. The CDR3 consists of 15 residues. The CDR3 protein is CASSWWTSGKETQYF. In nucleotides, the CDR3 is TGTGCCAGCAGTTGGTGGACTAGCGGAAAAGAGACCCAGTACTTC. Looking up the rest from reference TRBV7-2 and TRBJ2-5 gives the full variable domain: GAGVSQSPSNKVTEKGKDVELRCDPISGHTALYWYRQSLGQGLEFLIYFQGNSAPDKSGLPSDRFSAERTGGSVSTLTIQRTQQEDSAVYLCASSWWTSGKETQYFGPGTRLLVL.

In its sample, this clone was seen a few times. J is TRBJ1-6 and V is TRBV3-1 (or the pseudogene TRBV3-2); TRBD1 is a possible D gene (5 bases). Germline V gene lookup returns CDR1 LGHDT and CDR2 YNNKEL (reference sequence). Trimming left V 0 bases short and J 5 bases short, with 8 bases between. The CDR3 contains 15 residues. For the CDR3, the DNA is TGTGCCAGCAGCCAAGAGGGAGGGGATAATTCACCCCTCCACTTT. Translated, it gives CASSQEGGDNSPLHF.

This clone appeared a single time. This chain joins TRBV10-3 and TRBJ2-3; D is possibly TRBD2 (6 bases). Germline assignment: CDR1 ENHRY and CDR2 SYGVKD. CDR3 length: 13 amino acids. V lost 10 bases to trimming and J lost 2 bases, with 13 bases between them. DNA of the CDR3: TGTGCCACCGGGGACTCCCCCACAGATACGCAGTATTTT. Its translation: CATGDSPTDTQYF.

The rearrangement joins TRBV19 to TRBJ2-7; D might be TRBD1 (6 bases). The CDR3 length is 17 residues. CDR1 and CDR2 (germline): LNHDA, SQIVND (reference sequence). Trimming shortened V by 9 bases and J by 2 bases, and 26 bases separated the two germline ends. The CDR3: CARPFDRRGIGPYEQYF. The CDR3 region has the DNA TGTGCCAGGCCTTTCGACCGCAGGGGCATTGGTCCCTACGAGCAGTACTTC.

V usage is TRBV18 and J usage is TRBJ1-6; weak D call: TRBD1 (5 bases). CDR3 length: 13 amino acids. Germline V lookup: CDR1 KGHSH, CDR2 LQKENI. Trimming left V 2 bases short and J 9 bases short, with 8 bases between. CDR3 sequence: CASSPGGVSPLHF. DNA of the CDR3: TGTGCCAGCTCACCAGGGGGGGTTTCACCCCTCCACTTT.

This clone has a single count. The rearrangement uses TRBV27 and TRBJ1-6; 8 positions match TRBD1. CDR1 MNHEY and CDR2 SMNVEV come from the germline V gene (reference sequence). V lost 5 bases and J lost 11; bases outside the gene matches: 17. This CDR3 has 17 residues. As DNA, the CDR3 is TGTGCCAGCAGTGGCATCAACAGGGGGGTTTTTGTCCCACCCCTCCACTTT. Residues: CASSGINRGVFVPPLHF.

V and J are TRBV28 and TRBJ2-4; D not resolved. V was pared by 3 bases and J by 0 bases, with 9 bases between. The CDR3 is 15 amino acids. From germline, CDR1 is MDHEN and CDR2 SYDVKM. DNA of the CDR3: TGTGCCAGCAGTTTCCTAGGCCTAGCCAAAAACATTCAGTACTTC. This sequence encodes CASSFLGLAKNIQYF.

CDR3 amino acids: CASSLPLLAGDTGELFF. CDR3 nucleotide sequence: TGCGCCAGCAGCCTACCCTTACTAGCGGGGGACACCGGGGAGCTGTTTTTT. This sequence joins TRBV4-1 and TRBJ2-2, with 11 bases that match TRBD2. The CDR3 covers 17 residues. Losses at the gene ends were 4 bases for V and 3 bases for J; bases not matched to a gene: 7. Germline-derived CDR1 and CDR2 are MGHRA and YSYEKL.

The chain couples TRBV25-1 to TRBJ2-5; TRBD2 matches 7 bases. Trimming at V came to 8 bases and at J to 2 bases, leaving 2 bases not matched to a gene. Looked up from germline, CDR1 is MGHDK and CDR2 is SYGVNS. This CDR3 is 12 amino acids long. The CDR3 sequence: CASHGGQETQYF. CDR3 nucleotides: TGTGCCAGCCACGGGGGGCAAGAGACCCAGTACTTC.